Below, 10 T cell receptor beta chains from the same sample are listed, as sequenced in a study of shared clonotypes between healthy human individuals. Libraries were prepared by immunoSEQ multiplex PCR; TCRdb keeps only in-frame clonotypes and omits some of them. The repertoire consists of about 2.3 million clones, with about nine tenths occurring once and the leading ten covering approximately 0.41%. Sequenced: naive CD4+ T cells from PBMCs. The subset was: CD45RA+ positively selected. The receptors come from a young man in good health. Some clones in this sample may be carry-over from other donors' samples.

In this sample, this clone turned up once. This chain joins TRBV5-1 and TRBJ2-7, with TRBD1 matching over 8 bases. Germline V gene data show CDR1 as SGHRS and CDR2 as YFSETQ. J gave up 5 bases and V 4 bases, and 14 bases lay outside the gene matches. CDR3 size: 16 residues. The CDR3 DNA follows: TGCGCCAGCAGCCTGCAGGGGGCATATGGAGACGACGAGCAGTACTTC. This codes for CASSLQGAYGDDEQYF.

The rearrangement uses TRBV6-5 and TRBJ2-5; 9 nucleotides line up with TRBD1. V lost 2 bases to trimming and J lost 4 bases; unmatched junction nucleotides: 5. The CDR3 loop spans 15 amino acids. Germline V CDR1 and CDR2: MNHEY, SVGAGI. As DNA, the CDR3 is TGTGCCAGCAGTTACCGGGACAGGGTCAGAGAGACCCAGTACTTC. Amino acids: CASSYRDRVRETQYF.

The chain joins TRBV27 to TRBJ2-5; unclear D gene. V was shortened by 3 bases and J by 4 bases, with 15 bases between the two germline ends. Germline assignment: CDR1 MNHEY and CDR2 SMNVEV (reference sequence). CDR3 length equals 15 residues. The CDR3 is CASSLRRGLVETQYF. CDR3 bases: TGTGCCAGCAGTTTGCGGCGTGGGTTAGTAGAGACCCAGTACTTC.

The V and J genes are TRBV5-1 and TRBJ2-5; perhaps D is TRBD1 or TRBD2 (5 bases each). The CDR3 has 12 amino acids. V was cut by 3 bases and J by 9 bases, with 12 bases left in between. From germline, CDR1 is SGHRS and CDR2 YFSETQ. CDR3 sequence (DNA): TGCGCCAGCAGCTGGGACGGTGCGGCCCAGTACTTC. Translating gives CASSWDGAAQYF.

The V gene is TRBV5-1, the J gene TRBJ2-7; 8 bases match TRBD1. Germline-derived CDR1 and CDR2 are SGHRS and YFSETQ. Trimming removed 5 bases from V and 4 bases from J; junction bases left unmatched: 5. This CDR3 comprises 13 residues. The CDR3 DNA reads TGCGCCAGCAGACGGGACAGGCCATACGAGCAGTACTTC. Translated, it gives CASRRDRPYEQYF.

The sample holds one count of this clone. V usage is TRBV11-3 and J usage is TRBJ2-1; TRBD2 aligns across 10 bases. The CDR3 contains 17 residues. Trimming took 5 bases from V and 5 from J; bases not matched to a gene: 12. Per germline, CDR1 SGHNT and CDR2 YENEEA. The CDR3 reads CASSPTKREGRHNEQFF. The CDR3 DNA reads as TGTGCCAGCAGCCCTACTAAGCGGGAGGGACGGCACAATGAGCAGTTCTTC.

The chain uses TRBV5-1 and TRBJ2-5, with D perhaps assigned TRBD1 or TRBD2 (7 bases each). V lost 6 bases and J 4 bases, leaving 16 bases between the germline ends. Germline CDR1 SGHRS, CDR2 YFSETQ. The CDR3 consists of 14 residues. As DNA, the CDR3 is TGCGCCAGCACCAGGGGGGAGGGTCGAGAGACCCAGTACTTC. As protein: CASTRGEGRETQYF. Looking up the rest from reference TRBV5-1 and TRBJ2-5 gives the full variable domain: KAGVTQTPRYLIKTRGQQVTLSCSPISGHRSVSWYQQTPGQGLQFLFEYFSETQRNKGNFPGRFSGRQFSNSRSEMNVSTLELGDSALYLCASTRGEGRETQYFGPGTRLLVL.

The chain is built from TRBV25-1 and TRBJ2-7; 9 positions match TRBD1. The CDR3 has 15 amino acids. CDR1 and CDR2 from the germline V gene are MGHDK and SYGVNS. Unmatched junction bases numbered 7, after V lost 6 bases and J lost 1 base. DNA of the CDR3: TGTGCCAGCAGCGATCCGGGACAGGGTTCCTACGAGCAGTACTTC. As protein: CASSDPGQGSYEQYF.

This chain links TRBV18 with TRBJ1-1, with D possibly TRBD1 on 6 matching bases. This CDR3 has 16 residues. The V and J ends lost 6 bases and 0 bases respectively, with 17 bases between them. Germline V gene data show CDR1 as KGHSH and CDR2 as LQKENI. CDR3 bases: TGTGCCAGCTCGCCCACAGGGATTGAGATGAACACTGAAGCTTTCTTT. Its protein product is CASSPTGIEMNTEAFF.

CDR3: CATSRGASSNEQFF. DNA of the CDR3: TGTGCCACATCCCGAGGGGCTAGCAGTAATGAGCAGTTCTTC. The chain combines TRBV11-3 with TRBJ2-1, with D tentatively TRBD1 or TRBD2 (5 bases each). CDR1 is SGHNT, CDR2 YENEEA, per germline. This CDR3 is 14 amino acids long. Trimming cost V 10 bases and J 7 bases, with 20 bases left between them. Together with reference TRBV11-3 and TRBJ2-1, the CDR3 gives the full variable domain: EAGVVQSPRYKIIEKKQPVAFWCNPISGHNTLYWYLQNLGQGPELLIRYENEEAVDDSQLPKDRFSAERLKGVDSTLKIQPAELGDSAVYLCATSRGASSNEQFFGPGTRLTVL.